This T cell receptor beta chain was recovered during a study of blood T cell repertoires in COVID-19 (TCRdb year 2020). A note on the overall study: Collaborator samples came from the United States, Italy and Spain and covered acute and convalescent phases of COVID-19. The prospective study material was composed of cDNA or gDNA derived from T cells, B-cell-depleted T cells, or PBMCs. Deeply sampled blood TCRbeta repertoires from subjects exposed to, actively infected with, or recovered from COVID-19 were included in the dataset. The repertoires were made available in a free public database intended to serve as a resource for research on the immune response to SARS-CoV-2. Samples were obtained from the ongoing ImmuneRACE study (first 160 participants) and from over a thousand subjects provided by 6 global collaborators. The sample metadata nearly always contained a de-identified subject ID, COVID-19 status, age in years and sex. Where available, HLA class I and class II types were taken from metadata supplied by the sample provider and were not determined by assay-based typing. Overall study results and their limits: Clinical and demographic metadata were provided uncurated, with the amount varying by source and participant.

As to this clone: Its antigen target is currently unknown. No base quality values were provided; no much bigger clone lies one nucleotide off.

The junction shows trimming of 3 bases on V and 0 bases on J, plus 11 bases between the germline ends. CDR1 is given as MDHEN and CDR2 as SYDVKM, both from the germline V gene. Counted from cysteine to phenylalanine, this CDR3 has 15 amino acids. Only the CDR3 DNA stays, 45 bases, in frame from base 1. TCRbeta CDR3 regions were amplified from genomic DNA by means of the immunoSEQ Assay, a bias-controlled multiplex PCR. The authors processed their data as follows. Nucleated cell counts per sample were estimated from amplification of reference gene primers within the assay. To quantify the absolute abundance of each unique TCRbeta CDR3 rearrangement, sequence reads were collapsed and filtered. For each sample, productive Simpson clonality was calculated by taking the square root of Simpson's diversity index across productive rearrangements. The table was pulled from immuneACCESS by TCRdb, which kept in-frame rearrangements only. Such tables lose some clones; where checked, under half of the loss comes from unresolved V genes, and the rest has no known cause. Clonal size and the V and J genes are those of that table, whereas D and trimming came from the DNA. This sample is represented by some 62,000 clones; roughly 89% of them were singletons. Of the sample, 1% to 1.5% falls within the top ten clones.

Whole blood was collected in K2EDTA tubes by collaborating institutions according to the institutions' own protocols. For TCRbeta analysis, collaborator samples were shipped as frozen whole blood, as isolated PBMCs, or as DNA extracted from either sample type. This TCR came from a woman older than 75 with acute or convalescent COVID-19. Recombination linked TRBV28 to TRBJ1-1; the D gene identity is not certain. The source material was peripheral blood. This receptor has the CDR3 CASSLSGNMNTEAFF. Here is the DNA: TGTGCCAGCAGTTTGTCGGGTAACATGAACACTGAAGCTTTCTTT. The variable domain in full, with residues beyond the CDR3 obtained from the reference TRBV28 and TRBJ1-1 genes, is DVKVTQSSRYLVKRTGEKVFLECVQDMDHENMFWYRQDPGLGLRLIYFSYDVKMKEKGDIPEGYSVSREKKERFSLILESASTNQTSMYLCASSLSGNMNTEAFFGQGTRLTVV.